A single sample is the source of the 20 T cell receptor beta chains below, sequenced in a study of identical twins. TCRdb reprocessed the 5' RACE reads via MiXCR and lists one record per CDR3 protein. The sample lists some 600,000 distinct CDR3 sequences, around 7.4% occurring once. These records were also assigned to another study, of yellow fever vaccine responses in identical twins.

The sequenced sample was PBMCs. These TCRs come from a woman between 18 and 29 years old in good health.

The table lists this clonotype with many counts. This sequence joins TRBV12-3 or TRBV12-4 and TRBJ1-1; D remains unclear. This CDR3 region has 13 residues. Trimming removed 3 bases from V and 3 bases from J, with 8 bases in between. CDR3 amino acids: CASSFGVYTEAFF. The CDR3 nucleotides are TGTGCCAGCAGTTTTGGGGTCTACACTGAAGCTTTCTTT.

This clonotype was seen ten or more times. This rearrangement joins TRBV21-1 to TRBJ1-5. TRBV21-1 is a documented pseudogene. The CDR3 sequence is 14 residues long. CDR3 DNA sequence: TGTGCCAGCAGAACGGGAGATAGCAATCAGCCCCAGCATTTT. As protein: CASRTGDSNQPQHF.

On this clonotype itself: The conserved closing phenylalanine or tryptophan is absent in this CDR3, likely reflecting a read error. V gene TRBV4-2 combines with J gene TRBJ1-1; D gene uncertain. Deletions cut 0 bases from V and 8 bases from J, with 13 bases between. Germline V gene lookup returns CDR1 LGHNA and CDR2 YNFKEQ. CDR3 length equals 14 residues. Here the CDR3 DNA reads TGTGCCAGCAGCCAAGATCTATCGCCCAACGAAGCTTTCTCT. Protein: CASSQDLSPNEAFS.

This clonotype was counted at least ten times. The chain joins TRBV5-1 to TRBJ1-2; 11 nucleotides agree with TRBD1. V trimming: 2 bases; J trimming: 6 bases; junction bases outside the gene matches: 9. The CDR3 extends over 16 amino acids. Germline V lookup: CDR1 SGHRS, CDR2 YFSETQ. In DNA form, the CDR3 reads TGCGCCAGCAGCTTCGGACAGGGGGCGGATTGGAATGGCTACACCTTC. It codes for CASSFGQGADWNGYTF.

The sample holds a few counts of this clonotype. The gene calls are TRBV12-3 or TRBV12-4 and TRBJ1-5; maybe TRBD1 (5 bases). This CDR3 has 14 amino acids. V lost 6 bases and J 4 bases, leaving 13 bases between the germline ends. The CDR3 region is CASSPEGRNQPQHF. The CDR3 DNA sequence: TGTGCCAGCAGCCCTGAGGGGCGGAATCAGCCCCAGCATTTT.

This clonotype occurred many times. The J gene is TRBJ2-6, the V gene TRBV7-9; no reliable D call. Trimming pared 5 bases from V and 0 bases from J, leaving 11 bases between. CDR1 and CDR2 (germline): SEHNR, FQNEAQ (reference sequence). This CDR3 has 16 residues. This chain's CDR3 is CASSPPGFSGANVLTF. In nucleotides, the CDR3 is TGTGCCAGCAGCCCCCCGGGTTTCTCTGGGGCCAACGTCCTGACTTTC.

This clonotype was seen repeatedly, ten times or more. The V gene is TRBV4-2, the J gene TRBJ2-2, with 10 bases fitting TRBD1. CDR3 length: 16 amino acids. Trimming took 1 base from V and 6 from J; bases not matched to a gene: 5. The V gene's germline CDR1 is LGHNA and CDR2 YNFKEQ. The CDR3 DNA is TGTGCCAGCAGCCAAGGGGACAGGGGATTTTCCGGGGAGCTGTTTTTT. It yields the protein CASSQGDRGFSGELFF.

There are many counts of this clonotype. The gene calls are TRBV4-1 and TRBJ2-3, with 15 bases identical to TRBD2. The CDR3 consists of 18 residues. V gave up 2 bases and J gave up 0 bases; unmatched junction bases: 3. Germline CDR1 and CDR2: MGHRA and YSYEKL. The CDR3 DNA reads TGCGCCAGCAGCCAAACGGGACTAGCGGGGGGAAGCACAGATACGCAGTATTTT. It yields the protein CASSQTGLAGGSTDTQYF.

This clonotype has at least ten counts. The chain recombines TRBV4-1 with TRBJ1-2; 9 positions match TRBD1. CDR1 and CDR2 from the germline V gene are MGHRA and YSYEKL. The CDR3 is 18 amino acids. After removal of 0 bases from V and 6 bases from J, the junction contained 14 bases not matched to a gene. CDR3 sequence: CASSQDTYRGPSGNGYTF. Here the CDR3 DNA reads TGCGCCAGCAGCCAAGATACCTACAGGGGGCCATCAGGGAATGGCTACACCTTC.

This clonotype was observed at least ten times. Written as DNA, the CDR3 is TGTGCCAGCGGAACGGCCAGTTCACCCCTCCACTTT. Residues: CASGTASSPLHF. V gene TRBV7-9 combines with J gene TRBJ1-6, with D uncertain. V was pared by 8 bases and J by 9 bases, with 11 bases between. There are 12 residues in the CDR3. Germline CDR1 and CDR2: SEHNR and FQNEAQ (reference sequence).

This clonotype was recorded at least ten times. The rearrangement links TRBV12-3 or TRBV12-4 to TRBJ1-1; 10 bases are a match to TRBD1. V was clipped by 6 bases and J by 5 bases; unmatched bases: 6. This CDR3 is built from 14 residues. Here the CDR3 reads CASSRDRGSTEAFF. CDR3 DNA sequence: TGTGCCAGCAGCCGGGACAGGGGTTCTACTGAAGCTTTCTTT.

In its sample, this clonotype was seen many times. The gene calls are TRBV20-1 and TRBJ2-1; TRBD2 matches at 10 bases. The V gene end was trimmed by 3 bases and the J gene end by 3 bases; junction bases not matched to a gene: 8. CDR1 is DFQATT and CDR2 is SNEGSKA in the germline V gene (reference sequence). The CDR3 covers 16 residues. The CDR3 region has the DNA TGCAGTGCTAGGCTAGCGGGGGCCAAAATCTACAATGAGCAGTTCTTC. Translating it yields CSARLAGAKIYNEQFF.

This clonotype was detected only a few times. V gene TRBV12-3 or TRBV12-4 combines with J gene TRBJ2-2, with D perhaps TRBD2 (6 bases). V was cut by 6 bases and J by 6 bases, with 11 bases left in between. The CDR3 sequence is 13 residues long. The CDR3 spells CASRGTGAGELFF. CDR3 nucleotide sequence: TGTGCCAGCAGGGGGACTGGGGCCGGGGAGCTGTTTTTT.

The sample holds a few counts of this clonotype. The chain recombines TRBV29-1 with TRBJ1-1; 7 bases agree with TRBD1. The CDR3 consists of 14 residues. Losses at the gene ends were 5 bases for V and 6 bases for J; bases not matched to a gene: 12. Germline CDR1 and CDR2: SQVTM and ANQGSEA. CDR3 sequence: CSVTRTGWGSEAFF. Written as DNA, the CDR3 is TGCAGCGTTACCCGGACAGGATGGGGCTCTGAAGCTTTCTTT.

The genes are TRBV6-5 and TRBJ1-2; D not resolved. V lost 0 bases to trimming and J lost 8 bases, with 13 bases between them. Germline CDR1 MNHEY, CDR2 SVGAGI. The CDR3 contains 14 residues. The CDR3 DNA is TGTGCCAGCAGTTACTCAGATTTGGGGAACGGCTACACCTTC. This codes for CASSYSDLGNGYTF.

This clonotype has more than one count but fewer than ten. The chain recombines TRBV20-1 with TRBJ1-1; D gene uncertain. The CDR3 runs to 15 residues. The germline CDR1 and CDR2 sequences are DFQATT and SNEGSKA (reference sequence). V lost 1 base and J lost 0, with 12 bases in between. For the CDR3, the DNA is TGCAGTGCTAGAGGAAGATACCACATGAACACTGAAGCTTTCTTT. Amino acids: CSARGRYHMNTEAFF.

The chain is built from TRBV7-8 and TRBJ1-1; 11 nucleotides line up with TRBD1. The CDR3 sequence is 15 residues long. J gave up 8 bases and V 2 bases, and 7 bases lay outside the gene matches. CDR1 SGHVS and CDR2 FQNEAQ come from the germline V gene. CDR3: CASSLYDRTGGEAFF. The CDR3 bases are TGTGCCAGCAGCTTATACGACCGGACAGGGGGCGAAGCTTTCTTT. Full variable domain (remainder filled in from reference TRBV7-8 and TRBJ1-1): GAGVSQSPRYKVAKRGQDVALRCDPISGHVSLFWYQQALGQGPEFLTYFQNEAQLDKSGLPSDRFFAERPEGSVSTLKIQRTQQEDSAVYLCASSLYDRTGGEAFFGQGTRLTVV.

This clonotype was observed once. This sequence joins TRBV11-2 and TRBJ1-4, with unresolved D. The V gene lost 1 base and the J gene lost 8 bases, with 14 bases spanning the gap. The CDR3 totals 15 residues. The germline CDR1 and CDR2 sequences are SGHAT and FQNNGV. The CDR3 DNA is TGTGCCAGCAGCTTAGGGGAACCTTGGAAGGAAAAACTGTTTTTT. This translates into CASSLGEPWKEKLFF.

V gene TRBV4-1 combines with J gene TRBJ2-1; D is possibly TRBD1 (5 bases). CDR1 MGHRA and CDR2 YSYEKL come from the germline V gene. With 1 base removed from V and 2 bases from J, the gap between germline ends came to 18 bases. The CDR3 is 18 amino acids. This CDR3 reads CASSQALHQGTPYNEQFF. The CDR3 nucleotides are TGCGCCAGCAGCCAAGCGCTACATCAGGGAACCCCCTACAATGAGCAGTTCTTC.

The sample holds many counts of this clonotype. The CDR3 nucleotides read TGCAGTGCTAGACCCGGATCAGGGGGCTACGAGCAGTACTTC. Translated, it gives CSARPGSGGYEQYF. The V call is TRBV20-1, the J call TRBJ2-7; 7 bases map to TRBD1. V lost 2 bases to trimming and J lost 3 bases; unmatched junction nucleotides: 7. The germline V gene encodes CDR1 DFQATT and CDR2 SNEGSKA (reference sequence). The CDR3 consists of 14 residues.